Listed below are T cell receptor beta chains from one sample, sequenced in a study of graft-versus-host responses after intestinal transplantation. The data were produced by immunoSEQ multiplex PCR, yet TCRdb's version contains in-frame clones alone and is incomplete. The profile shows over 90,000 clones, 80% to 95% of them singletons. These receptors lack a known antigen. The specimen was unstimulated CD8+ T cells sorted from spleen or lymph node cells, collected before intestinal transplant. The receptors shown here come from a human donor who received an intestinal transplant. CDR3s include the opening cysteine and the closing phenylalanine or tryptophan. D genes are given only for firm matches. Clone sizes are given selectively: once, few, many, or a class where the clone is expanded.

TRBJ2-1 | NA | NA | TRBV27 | CASSLSSRQNYNEQFF | TGTGCCAGCAGTTTATCATCTCGACAGAACTACAATGAGCAGTTCTTC
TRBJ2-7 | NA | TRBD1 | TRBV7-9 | CASSLPNGGQETYEQYF | TGTGCCAGCAGCTTGCCGAACGGGGGACAGGAGACCTACGAGCAGTACTTC
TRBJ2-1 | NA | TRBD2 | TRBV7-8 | CASSFGGGDYNEQFF | TGTGCCAGCAGCTTCGGCGGGGGGGACTACAATGAGCAGTTCTTC
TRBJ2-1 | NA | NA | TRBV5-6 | CASSLAIGYSYNEQFF | TGTGCCAGCAGCTTGGCCATAGGGTACTCCTACAATGAGCAGTTCTTC
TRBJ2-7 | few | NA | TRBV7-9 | CASSPGAADEQYF | TGTGCCAGCAGCCCCGGAGCAGCCGACGAGCAGTACTTC
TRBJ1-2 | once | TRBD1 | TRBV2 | CASIHPDRSYGYTF | TGTGCCAGCATACACCCGGACAGGTCCTATGGCTACACCTTC
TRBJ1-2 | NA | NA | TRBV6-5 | CASSYDSGNGYTF | TGTGCCAGCAGTTACGATTCAGGGAATGGCTACACCTTC
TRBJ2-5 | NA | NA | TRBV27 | CASSPGSQETQYF | TGTGCCAGCAGCCCCGGAAGCCAAGAGACCCAGTACTTC
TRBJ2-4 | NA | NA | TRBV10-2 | CASSERGGPGNIQYF | TGCGCCAGCAGTGAAAGGGGGGGCCCTGGAAACATTCAGTACTTC
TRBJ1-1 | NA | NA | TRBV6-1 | CASSPQGGGTEAFF | TGTGCCAGCAGTCCACAGGGAGGGGGCACTGAAGCTTTCTTT
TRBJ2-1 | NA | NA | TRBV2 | CAKGHGNYNEQFF | TGTGCCAAAGGCCACGGTAATTACAATGAGCAGTTCTTC
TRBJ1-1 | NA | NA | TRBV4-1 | CASSQGGRIPYTEAFF | TGCGCCAGCAGCCAAGGAGGGAGGATCCCTTACACTGAAGCTTTCTTT
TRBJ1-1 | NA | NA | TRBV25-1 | CASSDLADPQAFF | TGTGCCAGCAGTGATCTGGCAGACCCTCAAGCTTTCTTT
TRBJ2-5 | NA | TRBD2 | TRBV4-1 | CASSHRPGLIAGNQETQYF | TGCGCCAGCAGCCACCGACCCGGGTTAATAGCGGGGAACCAAGAGACCCAGTACTTC
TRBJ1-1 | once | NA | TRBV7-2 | CASSLLAPGEPEAFF | TGTGCCAGCAGCTTATTAGCTCCAGGGGAACCTGAAGCTTTCTTT
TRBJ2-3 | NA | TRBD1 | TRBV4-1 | CASSQVVTGGGWTQYF | TGCGCCAGCAGCCAAGTGGTGACAGGGGGGGGGTGGACGCAGTATTTT
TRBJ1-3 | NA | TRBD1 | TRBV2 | CASSEGPTGAISGNTIYF | TGTGCCAGCAGTGAAGGTCCGACAGGGGCCATCTCTGGAAACACCATATATTTT
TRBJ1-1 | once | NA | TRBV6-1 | CASSAGTLNTEAFF | TGTGCCAGCAGTGCAGGGACCCTGAACACTGAAGCTTTCTTT
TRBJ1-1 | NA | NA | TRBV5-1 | CASSLSFQALANPAFF | TGCGCCAGCAGCTTGTCATTTCAGGCGCTGGCTAATCCGGCTTTCTTT
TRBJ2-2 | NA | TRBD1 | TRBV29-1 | CSVPGTGDTGELFF | TGCAGCGTTCCCGGGACAGGGGACACCGGGGAGCTGTTTTTT
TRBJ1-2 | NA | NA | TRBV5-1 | CASSLVGSDGYTF | TGCGCCAGCAGCTTGGTTGGGTCCGATGGCTACACCTTC
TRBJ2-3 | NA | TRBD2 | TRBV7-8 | CASRLTSGGSADTQYF | TGTGCCAGCAGACTGACTAGCGGGGGGAGCGCAGATACGCAGTATTTT
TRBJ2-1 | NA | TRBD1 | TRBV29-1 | CSVLSGTDNEQFF | TGCAGCGTGCTTTCCGGGACAGACAATGAGCAGTTCTTC
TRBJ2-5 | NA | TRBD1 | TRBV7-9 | CASSVGQGLETQYF | TGTGCCAGCAGCGTAGGACAGGGGCTGGAGACCCAGTACTTC
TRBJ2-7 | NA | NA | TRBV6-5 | CASSLNMVNEQYF | TGTGCCAGCAGTCTCAACATGGTCAACGAGCAGTACTTC
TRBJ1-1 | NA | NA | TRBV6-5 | CASSSRGDLNTEAFF | TGTGCCAGCAGTTCGAGAGGGGATCTGAACACTGAAGCTTTCTTT
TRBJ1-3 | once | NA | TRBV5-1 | CASQDSHSGNTIYF | TGCGCCAGCCAAGACAGTCACTCTGGAAACACCATATATTTT
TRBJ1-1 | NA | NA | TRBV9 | CASYGAHESFF | TGTGCCAGCTATGGGGCCCATGAAAGTTTCTTT
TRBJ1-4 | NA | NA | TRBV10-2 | CASSEGGTGEKLFF | TGCGCCAGCAGTGAAGGGGGGACCGGGGAAAAACTGTTTTTT
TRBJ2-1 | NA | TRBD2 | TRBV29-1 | CSVAAGGRGEQFF | TGCAGCGTTGCTGCGGGGGGGCGGGGTGAGCAGTTCTTC
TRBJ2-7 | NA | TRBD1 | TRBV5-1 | CASSLTGGPDGQYF | TGCGCCAGCAGCCTAACAGGGGGCCCCGACGGGCAGTACTTC
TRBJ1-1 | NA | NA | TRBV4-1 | CASSRAGSTEAFF | TGCGCCAGCAGCCGAGCAGGGAGCACTGAAGCTTTCTTT